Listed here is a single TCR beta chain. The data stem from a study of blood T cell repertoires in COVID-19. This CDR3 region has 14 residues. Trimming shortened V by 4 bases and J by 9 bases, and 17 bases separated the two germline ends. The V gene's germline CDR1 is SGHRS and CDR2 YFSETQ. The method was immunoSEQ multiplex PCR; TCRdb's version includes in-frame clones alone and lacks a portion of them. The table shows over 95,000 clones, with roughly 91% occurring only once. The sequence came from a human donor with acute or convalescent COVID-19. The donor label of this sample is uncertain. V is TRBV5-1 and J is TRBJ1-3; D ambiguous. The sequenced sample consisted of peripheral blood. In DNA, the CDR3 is TGCGCCAGCAGCCTCGATGGTGGGTCAGGCACCATATATTTT. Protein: CASSLDGGSGTIYF.